This paragraph covers one TCR beta chain sequence. The CDR3 length is 13 residues. V was trimmed by 7 bases and J by 2 bases, leaving 11 bases between them. Looked up from germline, CDR1 is ENHRY and CDR2 is SYGVKD. This record belongs to a study of blood T cell repertoires in COVID-19. Authors' methods: Estimates of nucleated cell counts were drawn from the amplification of reference gene primers. Libraries were prepared by immunoSEQ multiplex PCR; TCRdb keeps only in-frame clonotypes and omits some of them. The DNA gave D and trimming, while V, J and clone size come from that table. Of 80,000 to 130,000 clones detected, just over 85% appear once; the ten largest clones hold roughly 2.7%. Donors in Cohort 3 counted as recovered after two negative PCRs, clearance, or symptom resolution.

The sequence was collected from a woman aged 45-60 years who had recovered from COVID-19. The specimen sequenced was PBMCs or T cells enriched from blood (not recorded which). This chain connects TRBV10-3 to TRBJ2-5; D is possibly TRBD1 (6 bases). This CDR3 is CAITPGAQETQYF. The CDR3 DNA reads as TGTGCCATCACCCCAGGGGCGCAAGAGACCCAGTACTTC.